Listed below are T cell receptor beta chains from one sample, sequenced in a study of T cell responses to AZD1222 COVID-19 vaccine. This table comes from immunoSEQ multiplex PCR, and its TCRdb copy is limited to in-frame clones, with some not included. Among 25,000 to 30,000 clones listed, approximately 92% were seen once. This specimen was peripheral blood, taken 28 days after the second AZD1222 dose. These receptors were obtained from an adult who received the AZD1222 COVID-19 vaccine. Each CDR3 is given with its conserved first and last residue. D genes are given only for firm matches. Clone size is stated in some rows and not others, as once, few, many or a class when expanded.

abundance,v_gene,len,d_gene,j_gene,CDR3nt,CDR3aa
.,TRBV14,16,.,TRBJ2-3,TGTGCCAGCAGCCCCGAGACAGGCCGAGGGGTAGATACGCAGTATTTT,CASSPETGRGVDTQYF
.,TRBV7-9,16,.,TRBJ1-4,TGTGCCAGCAGCGGGAGACGCCAGTCGTCGCGGGAAAAACTGTTTTTT,CASSGRRQSSREKLFF
.,TRBV24-1,17,.,TRBJ1-1,TGTGCCACCAGCTCCAAAGGTGATGGGAGCGGGAACACTGAAGCTTTCTTT,CATSSKGDGSGNTEAFF
.,TRBV5-1,16,TRBD1,TRBJ2-5,TGCGCCAGCAGACGCCTCGGGACAGGGGGCCAAGAGACCCAGTACTTC,CASRRLGTGGQETQYF
.,TRBV7-9,15,TRBD1,TRBJ2-7,TGTGCCAGCAGCCTCGGGACAGGGAAAACCTACGAGCAGTACTTC,CASSLGTGKTYEQYF
few,TRBV6-1,15,.,TRBJ1-3,TGTGCCAGCAGTGAAAGGTCGGACTCTGGAAACACCATATATTTT,CASSERSDSGNTIYF
.,TRBV12-1,16,.,TRBJ2-2,TGTGCCAGCAGCTTTGATCCTAGCGGGAAGGGCGGGGAGCTGTTTTTT,CASSFDPSGKGGELFF
.,TRBV29-1,11,.,TRBJ2-7,TGCAGCGCAGATCCAGTAGGCGAGCAGTACTTC,CSADPVGEQYF
.,TRBV5-4,15,TRBD2,TRBJ2-7,TGTGCCAGCAGCTTCGGCGGGAGGAGCTCCTACGAGCAGTACTTC,CASSFGGRSSYEQYF
few,TRBV2,14,TRBD2,TRBJ2-7,TGTGCCAGCAGGACTAGCGGATCCTCCTACGAGCAGTACTTC,CASRTSGSSYEQYF
once,TRBV19,13,TRBD1,TRBJ1-1,TGTGCCAGCCAGGGACAGCTGAACACTGAAGCTTTCTTT,CASQGQLNTEAFF
once,TRBV3-1/TRBV3-2,12,.,TRBJ2-3,TGTGCCAGCAGCCAGCCGACAGATACGCAGTATTTT,CASSQPTDTQYF
.,TRBV21-1,14,.,TRBJ2-5,TGTGCCAGCAGCAAGAGGCGGGACCAAGAGACCCAGTACTTC,CASSKRRDQETQYF
.,TRBV4-3,16,.,TRBJ2-6,TGCGCCAGCAGCCAAGTTCTAATCTCTGGGGCCAACGTCCTGACTTTC,CASSQVLISGANVLTF
.,TRBV18,14,.,TRBJ1-5,TGTGCCAGCTCACTGGGGGGGGCCAATCAGCCCCAGCATTTT,CASSLGGANQPQHF
.,TRBV25-1,12,.,TRBJ1-3,TGTGCCAGCAGTGGACGGGGGGACACCATATATTTT,CASSGRGDTIYF
few,TRBV5-6,15,.,TRBJ1-5,TGTGCCAGCAGCCCCTGGGGTTTGGGCAATCAGCCCCAGCATTTT,CASSPWGLGNQPQHF
.,TRBV30,12,.,TRBJ1-5,TGTGCCTGGGACGGACCCAATCAGCCCCAGCATTTT,CAWDGPNQPQHF
.,TRBV12-3/TRBV12-4,13,.,TRBJ1-5,TGTGCCAGCAGTTTCAGGGAAGCTCAGCCCCAGCATTTT,CASSFREAQPQHF
.,TRBV28,12,.,TRBJ2-7,TGTGCCAGCAACGCTTCGCCGTCCGAGCAGTACTTC,CASNASPSEQYF
.,TRBV19,14,.,TRBJ1-1,TGTGCCAGTAGTCCAGCCGTCGGGGGCACTGAAGCTTTCTTT,CASSPAVGGTEAFF
.,TRBV3-1/TRBV3-2,18,TRBD2,TRBJ2-3,TGTGCCAGCAGCCCGACCGGACCGACTAGCTCAAACACAGATACGCAGTATTTT,CASSPTGPTSSNTDTQYF
.,TRBV3-1/TRBV3-2,13,.,TRBJ2-5,TGTGCCAGCAGCCCCGGGGGTGGAGAGACCCAGTACTTC,CASSPGGGETQYF
.,TRBV10-3,14,.,TRBJ2-7,TGTGCCATCAGTGAGTCCTCCCTTGATTACGAGCAGTACTTC,CAISESSLDYEQYF
.,TRBV3-1/TRBV3-2,16,.,TRBJ1-5,TGTGCCAGCAGCCCTAACGGCGGGGGCGGCAATCAGCCCCAGCATTTT,CASSPNGGGGNQPQHF
.,TRBV6-5,13,TRBD2,TRBJ2-7,TGTGCCAGCTCGGGGTTAGCGGGATACGAGCAGTACTTC,CASSGLAGYEQYF
.,TRBV24-1,15,.,TRBJ1-5,TGTGCCACCAGTGATTCACGACAACCGGTAGAGCCCCAGCATTTT,CATSDSRQPVEPQHF
once,TRBV6-5,14,.,TRBJ1-3,TGTGCCAGCACCTGGGGGAGCTCTGGAAACACCATATATTTT,CASTWGSSGNTIYF
.,TRBV7-2,15,.,TRBJ2-3,TGTGCCAGCAGCTTAGGGTGGGACTTCACAGATACGCAGTATTTT,CASSLGWDFTDTQYF